These 2 T cell receptor beta chains were all obtained from the same sample, sequenced in a study of cytomegalovirus exposure and HLA in healthy donors. Both 60 Vbeta primers and 13 Jbeta primers went into the PCR. The method was immunoSEQ multiplex PCR; TCRdb's version includes in-frame clones alone and lacks a portion of them. The sample carries approximately 130,000 clones, 70% to 85% recorded once. Sequencing was done on a sample of PBMCs. These receptors originate from a boy younger than 18 in good health and CMV-seronegative.

Here the CDR3 reads CASSSPGQGVNPYGYTF. The CDR3 DNA reads as TGTGCCAGCAGTTCCCCGGGACAGGGGGTGAACCCCTATGGCTACACCTTC. The chain recombines TRBV28 with TRBJ1-2; the match to TRBD1 covers 11 bases. Germline lookup yields CDR1 MDHEN and CDR2 SYDVKM. After removal of 4 bases from V and 4 bases from J, the junction contained 11 bases not matched to a gene. The CDR3 loop spans 17 amino acids.

The chain is built from TRBV9 and TRBJ1-6; TRBD1 agrees at 7 bases. V was clipped by 0 bases and J by 7 bases; unmatched bases: 7. This CDR3 is built from 16 residues. Germline V lookup: CDR1 SGDLS, CDR2 YYNGEE. The CDR3 sequence: CASSVERQGLNSPLHF. In nucleotides, the CDR3 is TGTGCCAGCAGCGTAGAAAGACAGGGCCTGAATTCACCCCTCCACTTT.